The clone carrying this T cell receptor beta chain counts as medium-sized. Its antigen is unknown. This entry belongs to a study of tumor-infiltrating lymphocytes in glioblastoma multiforme. Trimming stripped 2 bases from V and 1 base from J, with 12 bases between. The CDR3 spans 16 residues. Per the germline V gene, CDR1 is SGHDN and CDR2 is FVKESK. Overall study findings and caveats: Unequal TCR RNA per T cell might skew measured clone sizes. Functional subtype sorting of these T cells was not performed.

TCRB libraries came from RNA via three nested multiplex PCR rounds. TCRB cDNA was made from approximately 0.5 ug total RNA. From the multiplex PCR reads, TCRdb called clonotypes with MiXCR, one entry per CDR3 protein. The table records about 12,000 distinct CDR3 sequences, 66% of them present only once. The sequencing sample was made of brain tumor tissue. This chain connects TRBV14 to TRBJ2-1, with D possibly TRBD2 on 6 matching bases. This receptor was obtained from a male donor with glioblastoma. CDR3 nucleotides: TGTGCCAGCAGCCAACCGGGGGATGGATCCTACAATGAGCAGTTCTTC. Amino acid sequence: CASSQPGDGSYNEQFF.